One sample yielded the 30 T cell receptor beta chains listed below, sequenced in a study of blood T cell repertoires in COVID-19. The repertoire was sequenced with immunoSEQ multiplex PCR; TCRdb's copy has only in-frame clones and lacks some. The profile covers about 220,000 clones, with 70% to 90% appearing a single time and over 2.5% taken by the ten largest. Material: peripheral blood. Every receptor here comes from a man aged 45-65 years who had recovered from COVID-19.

The chain's CDR3 is CASSQDAKPGTGRNQPQHF. The DNA of the CDR3 is TGTGCCAGCAGCCAAGATGCCAAGCCCGGGACAGGACGGAATCAGCCCCAGCATTTT. This chain uses TRBV14 with TRBJ1-5; TRBD1 matches 8 bases. The CDR3 contains 19 residues. From germline, CDR1 is SGHDN and CDR2 FVKESK. J was trimmed by 4 bases and V by 0 bases; bases with no gene match: 14.

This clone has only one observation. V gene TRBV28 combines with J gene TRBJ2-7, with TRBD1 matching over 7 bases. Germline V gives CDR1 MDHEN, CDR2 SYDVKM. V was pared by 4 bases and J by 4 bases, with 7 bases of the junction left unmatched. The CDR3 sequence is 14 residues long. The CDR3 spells CASSSTGQKYEQYF. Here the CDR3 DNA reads TGTGCCAGCAGTTCGACAGGGCAGAAGTACGAGCAGTACTTC.

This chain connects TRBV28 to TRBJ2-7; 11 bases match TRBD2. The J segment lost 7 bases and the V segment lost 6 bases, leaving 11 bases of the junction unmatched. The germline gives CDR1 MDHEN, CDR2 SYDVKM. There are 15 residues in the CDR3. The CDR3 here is CASRTSGSPVREQYF. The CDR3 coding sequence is TGTGCCAGCAGAACTAGCGGGAGCCCTGTTAGGGAGCAGTACTTC. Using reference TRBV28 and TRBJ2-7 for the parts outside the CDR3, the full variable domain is DVKVTQSSRYLVKRTGEKVFLECVQDMDHENMFWYRQDPGLGLRLIYFSYDVKMKEKGDIPEGYSVSREKKERFSLILESASTNQTSMYLCASRTSGSPVREQYFGPGTRLTVT.

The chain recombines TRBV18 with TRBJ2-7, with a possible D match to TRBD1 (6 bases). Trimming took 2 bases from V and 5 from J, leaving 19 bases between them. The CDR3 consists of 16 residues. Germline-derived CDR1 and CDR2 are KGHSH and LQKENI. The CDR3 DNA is TGTGCCAGCTCACCAAGTCTCGGCAGGGGTAGCGACGAGCAGTACTTC. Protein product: CASSPSLGRGSDEQYF.

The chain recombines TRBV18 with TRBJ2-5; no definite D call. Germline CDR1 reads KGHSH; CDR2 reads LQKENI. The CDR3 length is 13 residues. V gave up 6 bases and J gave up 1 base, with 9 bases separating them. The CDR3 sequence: CASSQTSQETQYF. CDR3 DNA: TGTGCCAGCTCCCAGACTTCCCAAGAGACCCAGTACTTC. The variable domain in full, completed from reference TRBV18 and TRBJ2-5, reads NAGVMQNPRHLVRRRGQEARLRCSPMKGHSHVYWYRQLPEEGLKFMVYLQKENIIDESGMPKERFSAEFPKEGPSILRIQQVVRGDSAAYFCASSQTSQETQYFGPGTRLLVL.

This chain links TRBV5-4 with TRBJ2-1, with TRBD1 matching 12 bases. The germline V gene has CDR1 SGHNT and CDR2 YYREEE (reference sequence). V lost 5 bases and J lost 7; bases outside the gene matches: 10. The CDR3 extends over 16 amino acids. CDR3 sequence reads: CASRNRWGQGANEQFF. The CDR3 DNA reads TGTGCCAGCAGAAATCGCTGGGGACAGGGGGCTAATGAGCAGTTCTTC.

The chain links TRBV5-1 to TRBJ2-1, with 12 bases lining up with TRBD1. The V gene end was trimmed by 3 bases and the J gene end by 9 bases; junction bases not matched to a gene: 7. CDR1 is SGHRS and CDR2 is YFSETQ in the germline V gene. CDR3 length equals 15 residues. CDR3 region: CASSSTGTGGSEQFF. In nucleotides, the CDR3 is TGCGCCAGCAGCTCCACCGGGACAGGGGGCAGTGAGCAGTTCTTC. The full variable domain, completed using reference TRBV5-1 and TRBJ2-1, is KAGVTQTPRYLIKTRGQQVTLSCSPISGHRSVSWYQQTPGQGLQFLFEYFSETQRNKGNFPGRFSGRQFSNSRSEMNVSTLELGDSALYLCASSSTGTGGSEQFFGPGTRLTVL.

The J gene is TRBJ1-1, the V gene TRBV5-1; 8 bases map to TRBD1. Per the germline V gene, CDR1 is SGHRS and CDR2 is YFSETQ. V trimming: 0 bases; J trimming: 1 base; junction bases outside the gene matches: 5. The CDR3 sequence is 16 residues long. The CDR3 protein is CASSLVPGGKNTEAFF. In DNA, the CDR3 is TGCGCCAGCAGCTTGGTTCCAGGGGGCAAGAACACTGAAGCTTTCTTT.

CDR3 sequence reads: CASSLGLAGELETQYF. The CDR3 DNA reads TGTGCCAGCAGCTTAGGACTAGCGGGAGAATTGGAGACCCAGTACTTC. The V gene is TRBV5-4, the J gene TRBJ2-5, with 13 bases identical to TRBD2. Germline assignment: CDR1 SGHNT and CDR2 YYREEE (reference sequence). Trimming cost V 2 bases and J 5 bases; bases outside gene matches: 6. CDR3 length equals 16 residues.

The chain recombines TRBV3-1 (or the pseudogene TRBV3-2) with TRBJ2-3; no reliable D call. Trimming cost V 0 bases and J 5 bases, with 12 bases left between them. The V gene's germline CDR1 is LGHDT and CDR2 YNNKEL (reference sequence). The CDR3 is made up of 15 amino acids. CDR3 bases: TGTGCCAGCAGCCAAGAAATGGGCCGTGTAGATACGCAGTATTTT. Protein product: CASSQEMGRVDTQYF.

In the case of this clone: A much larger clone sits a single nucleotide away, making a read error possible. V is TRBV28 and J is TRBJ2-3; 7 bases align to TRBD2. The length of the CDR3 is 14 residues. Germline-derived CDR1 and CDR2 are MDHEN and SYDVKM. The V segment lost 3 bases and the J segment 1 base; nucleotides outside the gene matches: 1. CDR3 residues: CASSFLAGTDTQYF. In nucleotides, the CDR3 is TGTGCCAGCAGTTTCCTAGCGGGCACAGATACGCAGTATTTT.

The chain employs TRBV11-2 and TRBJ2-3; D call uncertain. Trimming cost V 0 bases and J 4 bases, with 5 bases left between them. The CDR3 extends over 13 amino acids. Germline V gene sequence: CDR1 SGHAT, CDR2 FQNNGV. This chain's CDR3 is CASSLDRSDTQYF. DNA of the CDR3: TGTGCCAGCAGCTTAGATCGGTCAGATACGCAGTATTTT.

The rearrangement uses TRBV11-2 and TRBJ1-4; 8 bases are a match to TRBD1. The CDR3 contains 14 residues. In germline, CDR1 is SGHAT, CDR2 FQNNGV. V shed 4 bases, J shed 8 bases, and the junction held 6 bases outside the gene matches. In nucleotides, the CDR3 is TGTGCCAGCAGCTCGGACAGGGTGGGGGAAAAACTGTTTTTT. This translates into CASSSDRVGEKLFF.

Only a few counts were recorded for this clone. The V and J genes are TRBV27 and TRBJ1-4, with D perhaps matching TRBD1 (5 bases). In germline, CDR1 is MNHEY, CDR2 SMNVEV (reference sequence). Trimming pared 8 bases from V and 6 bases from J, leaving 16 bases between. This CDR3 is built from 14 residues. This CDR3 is CASAPGREYEKLFF. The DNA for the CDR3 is TGTGCCAGCGCCCCGGGACGGGAGTATGAAAAACTGTTTTTT. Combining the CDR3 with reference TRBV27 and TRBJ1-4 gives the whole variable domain EAQVTQNPRYLITVTGKKLTVTCSQNMNHEYMSWYRQDPGLGLRQIYYSMNVEVTDKGDVPEGYKVSRKEKRNFPLILESPSPNQTSLYFCASAPGREYEKLFFGSGTQLSVL.

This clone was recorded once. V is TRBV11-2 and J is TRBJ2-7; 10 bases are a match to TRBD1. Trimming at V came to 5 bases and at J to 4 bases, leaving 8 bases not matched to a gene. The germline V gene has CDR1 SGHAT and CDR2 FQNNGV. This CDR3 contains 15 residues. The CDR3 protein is CASSQVRQGAYEQYF. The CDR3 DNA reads TGTGCCAGCAGCCAAGTGCGACAGGGGGCTTACGAGCAGTACTTC.

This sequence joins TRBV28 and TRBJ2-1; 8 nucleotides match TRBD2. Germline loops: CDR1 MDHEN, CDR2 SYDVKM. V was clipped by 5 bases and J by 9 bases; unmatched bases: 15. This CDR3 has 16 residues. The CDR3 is CASSTRTGAREVEQFF. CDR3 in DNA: TGTGCCAGCAGTACACGGACGGGGGCGCGGGAGGTTGAGCAGTTCTTC.

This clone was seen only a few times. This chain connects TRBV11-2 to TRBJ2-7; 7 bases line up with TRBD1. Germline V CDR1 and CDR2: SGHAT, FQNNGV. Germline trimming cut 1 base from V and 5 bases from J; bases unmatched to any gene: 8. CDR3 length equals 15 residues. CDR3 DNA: TGTGCCAGCAGCTTAGGGTCAGGGGGTAGCCACGAGCAGTACTTC. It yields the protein CASSLGSGGSHEQYF.

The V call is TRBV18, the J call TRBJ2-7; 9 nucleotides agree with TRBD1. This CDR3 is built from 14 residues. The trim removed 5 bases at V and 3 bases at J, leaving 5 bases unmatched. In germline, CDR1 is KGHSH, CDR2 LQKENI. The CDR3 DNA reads TGTGCCAGCTCATCACAGGGGGCCAACTACGAGCAGTACTTC. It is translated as CASSSQGANYEQYF.

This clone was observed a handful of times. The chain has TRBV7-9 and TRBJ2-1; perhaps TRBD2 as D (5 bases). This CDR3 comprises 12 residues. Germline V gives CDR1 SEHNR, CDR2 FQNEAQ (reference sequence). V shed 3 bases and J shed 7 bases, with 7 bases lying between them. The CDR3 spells CASSLDWNEQFF. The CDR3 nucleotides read TGTGCCAGCAGCTTGGACTGGAATGAGCAGTTCTTC.

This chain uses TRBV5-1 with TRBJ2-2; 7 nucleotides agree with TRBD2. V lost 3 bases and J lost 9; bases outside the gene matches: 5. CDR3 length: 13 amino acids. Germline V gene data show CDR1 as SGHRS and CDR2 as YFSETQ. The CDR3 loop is CASSSRTSWELFF. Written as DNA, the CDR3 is TGCGCCAGCAGCTCAAGGACTAGTTGGGAGCTGTTTTTT.

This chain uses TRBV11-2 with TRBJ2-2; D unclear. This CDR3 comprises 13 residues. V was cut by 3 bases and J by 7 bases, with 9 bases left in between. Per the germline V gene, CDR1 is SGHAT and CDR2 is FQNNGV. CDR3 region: CASSFQLDGELFF. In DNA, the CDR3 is TGTGCCAGCAGCTTCCAGCTAGACGGGGAGCTGTTTTTT. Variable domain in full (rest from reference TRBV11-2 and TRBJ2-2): EAGVAQSPRYKIIEKRQSVAFWCNPISGHATLYWYQQILGQGPKLLIQFQNNGVVDDSQLPKDRFSAERLKGVDSTLKIQPAKLEDSAVYLCASSFQLDGELFFGEGSRLTVL.

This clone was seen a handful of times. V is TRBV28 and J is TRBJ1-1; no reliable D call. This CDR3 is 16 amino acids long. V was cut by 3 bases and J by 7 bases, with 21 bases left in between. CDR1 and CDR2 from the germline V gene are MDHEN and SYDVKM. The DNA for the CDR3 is TGTGCCAGCAGTTTTAGCGGTAGGCTGGCCCAGCTTGAAGCTTTCTTT. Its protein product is CASSFSGRLAQLEAFF.

As DNA, the CDR3 is TGTGCCAGCAGTTTAACCCGGGGTAACACTGAAGCTTTCTTT. Amino acid sequence: CASSLTRGNTEAFF. The V call is TRBV27, the J call TRBJ1-1, with D unclear. V was shortened by 2 bases and J by 2 bases, with 9 bases between the two germline ends. The CDR3 consists of 14 residues. CDR1 is MNHEY, CDR2 SMNVEV, per germline (reference sequence).

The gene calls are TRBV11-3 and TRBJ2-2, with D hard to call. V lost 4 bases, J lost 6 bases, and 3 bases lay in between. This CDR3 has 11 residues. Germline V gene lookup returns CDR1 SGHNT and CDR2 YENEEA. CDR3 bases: TGTGCCAGCAGCTCATCCGGGGAGCTGTTTTTT. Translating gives CASSSSGELFF.

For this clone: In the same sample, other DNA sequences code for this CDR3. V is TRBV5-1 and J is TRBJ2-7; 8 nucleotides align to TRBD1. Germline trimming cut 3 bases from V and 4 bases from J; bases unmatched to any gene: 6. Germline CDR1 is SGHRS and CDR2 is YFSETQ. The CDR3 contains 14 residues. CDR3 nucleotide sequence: TGCGCCAGCAGCTCCGGACAGGGAGGTTACGAGCAGTACTTC. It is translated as CASSSGQGGYEQYF.

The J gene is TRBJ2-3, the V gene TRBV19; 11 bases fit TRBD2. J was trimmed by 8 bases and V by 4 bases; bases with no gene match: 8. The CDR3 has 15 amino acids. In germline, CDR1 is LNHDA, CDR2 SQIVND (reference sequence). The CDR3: CASSKVAGGPGTQYF. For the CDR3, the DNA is TGTGCCAGTAGTAAGGTAGCGGGAGGGCCAGGTACGCAGTATTTT.

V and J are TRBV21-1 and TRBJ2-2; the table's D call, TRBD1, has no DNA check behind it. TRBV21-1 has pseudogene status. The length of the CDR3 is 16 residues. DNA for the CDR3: TGTGCCAGCAGCAAAGTGTGGCAAACGAACACCGGGGAGCTGTTTTTT. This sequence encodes CASSKVWQTNTGELFF.

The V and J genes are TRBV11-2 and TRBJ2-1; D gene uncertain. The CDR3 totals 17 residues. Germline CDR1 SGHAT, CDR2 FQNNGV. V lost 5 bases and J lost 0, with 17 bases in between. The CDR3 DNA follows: TGTGCCAGCAGCCTTAGTGGCGGCCCGAGCTCCTACAATGAGCAGTTCTTC. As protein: CASSLSGGPSSYNEQFF.

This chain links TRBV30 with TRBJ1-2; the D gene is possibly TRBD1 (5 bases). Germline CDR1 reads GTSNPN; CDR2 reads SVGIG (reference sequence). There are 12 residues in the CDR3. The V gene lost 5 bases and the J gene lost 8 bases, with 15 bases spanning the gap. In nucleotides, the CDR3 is TGTGCCTGGGATGTGGGGGGTAAAGGCTACACCTTC. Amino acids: CAWDVGGKGYTF. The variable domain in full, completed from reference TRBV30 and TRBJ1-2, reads SQTIHQWPATLVQPVGSPLSLECTVEGTSNPNLYWYRQAAGRGLQLLFYSVGIGQISSEVPQNLSASRPQDRQFILSSKKLLLSDSGFYLCAWDVGGKGYTFGSGTRLTVV.

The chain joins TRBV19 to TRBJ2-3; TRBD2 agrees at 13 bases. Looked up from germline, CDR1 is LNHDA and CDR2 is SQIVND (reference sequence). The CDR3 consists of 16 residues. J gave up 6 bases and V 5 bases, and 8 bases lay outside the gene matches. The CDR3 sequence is CASSPRLAGGSDTQYF. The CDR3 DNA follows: TGTGCCAGTAGTCCTAGACTAGCGGGAGGTTCGGATACGCAGTATTTT.